This T cell receptor (beta chain) was found in a study of cytomegalovirus exposure and HLA in healthy donors. The CDR3 sequence is 11 residues long. V lost 2 bases and J lost 1, with 2 bases in between. Germline assignment: CDR1 DFQATT and CDR2 SNEGSKA (reference sequence). Note on this clone: Antigen specificity is unknown.

Donors were nominally healthy when sampled, though unrecorded immune exposures were likely. Broader study findings: Immune exposure data for these donors was limited to CMV serostatus. The study found most TCR sequences rare, yet found some public TCRs in many donors. HLA-A and HLA-B allele assignments for most subjects were reportedly predicted accurately using TCR beta sequences.

It was with 60 Vbeta and 13 Jbeta primers that the PCR ran. The assay was immunoSEQ multiplex PCR, and TCRdb's table has in-frame clones only and misses some. The sample lists around 100,000 clones, about two thirds occurring once. This clonotype originated in a young man in good health and CMV-seropositive. The genes are TRBV20-1 and TRBJ2-5; D not certain. The sequenced sample consisted of PBMCs. CDR3 residues: CSARLQETQYF. The DNA for the CDR3 is TGCAGTGCTAGACTCCAAGAGACCCAGTACTTC.